The rows below give T cell receptor beta chains drawn from one sample of a study of regulatory T cells in long-lasting Graves disease. TCRdb independently ran MiXCR on the multiplex PCR reads; one entry per CDR3 protein. Among 400,000 to 550,000 distinct CDR3 sequences listed, around 15% were seen once. This sample was also put to use in a study of T cells in Graves' hyperthyroidism and ophthalmopathy.

The sequenced sample was peripheral blood mononuclear cells (PBMCs), obtained at new diagnosis, from a patient treated with antithyroid drugs. These receptors all come from a woman in her twenties or thirties with Graves disease. Both conserved end residues are part of each CDR3. A D gene is named only where the DNA matches it firmly. For some rows the clone size is stated as once, few or many, or as a class when expanded; others skip it.

>TRBD2|TRBV12-3/TRBV12-4|many|TRBJ2-2
TGTGCCAGCAGTCTAGCGGGAGCTCCGAACACCGGGGAGCTGTTTTTT
CASSLAGAPNTGELFF
>.|TRBV29-1|.|TRBJ1-4
TGCAGCGTTGATAGGGGAGGGGATGAAAAACTGTTTTTT
CSVDRGGDEKLFF
>TRBD2|TRBV5-1|.|TRBJ2-5
TGCGCCAGCAGCTTGGTCATAGCGGGAGCTTACGAGACCCAGTACTTC
CASSLVIAGAYETQYF
>TRBD2|TRBV7-6|.|TRBJ2-3
TGTGCCAGCAGACAACTAGCGGGAGGGCCGTCAGATACGCAGTATTTT
CASRQLAGGPSDTQYF
>TRBD2|TRBV7-2|.|TRBJ2-5
TGTGCCAGCAGCTTGGGCGGGAGGGCCGAAGAGACCCAGTACTTC
CASSLGGRAEETQYF
>TRBD1|TRBV5-1|few|TRBJ2-7
TGCGCCAGCAGCCGCGGGACAGGAAATAACTACGAGCAGTACTTC
CASSRGTGNNYEQYF
>.|TRBV7-2|few|TRBJ2-3
TGTGCCAGCAAACAAAACGCGGAGAGCACAGATACGCAGTATTTT
CASKQNAESTDTQYF
>.|TRBV7-3|.|TRBJ2-1
TGTGCCAGCAGCCCCAACCCACCCTACAATGAGCAGTTCTTC
CASSPNPPYNEQFF
>.|TRBV5-6|many|TRBJ2-7
TGTGCCAGCTTTTCGCGGGGCACCACCTACGAGCAGTACTTC
CASFSRGTTYEQYF
>.|TRBV6-2/TRBV6-3|many|TRBJ1-2
TGTGCCAGCATGTTTAGCAGGAACTATGGCTACACCTTC
CASMFSRNYGYTF
>TRBD1|TRBV28|.|TRBJ2-7
TGTGCCAGCAGTCACCGGGACAGGAGGCACGAGCAGTACTTC
CASSHRDRRHEQYF
>.|TRBV28|many|TRBJ2-7
TGTGCCAGCATCGCCGGAGGGAGCTCCTACGAGCAGTACTTC
CASIAGGSSYEQYF
>.|TRBV11-2|many|TRBJ2-3
TGTGCCAGCAGCTTAGTCCTAACAGATACGCAGTATTTT
CASSLVLTDTQYF
>.|TRBV15|few|TRBJ1-5
TGTGCCACCAGCAGGGCGGGCAGGGGCAATCAGCCCCAGCATTTT
CATSRAGRGNQPQHF
>TRBD2|TRBV18|many|TRBJ2-1
TGTGCCAGCTCACCACTTGGGGGACTAGCGGAATACAATGAGCAGTTCTTC
CASSPLGGLAEYNEQFF